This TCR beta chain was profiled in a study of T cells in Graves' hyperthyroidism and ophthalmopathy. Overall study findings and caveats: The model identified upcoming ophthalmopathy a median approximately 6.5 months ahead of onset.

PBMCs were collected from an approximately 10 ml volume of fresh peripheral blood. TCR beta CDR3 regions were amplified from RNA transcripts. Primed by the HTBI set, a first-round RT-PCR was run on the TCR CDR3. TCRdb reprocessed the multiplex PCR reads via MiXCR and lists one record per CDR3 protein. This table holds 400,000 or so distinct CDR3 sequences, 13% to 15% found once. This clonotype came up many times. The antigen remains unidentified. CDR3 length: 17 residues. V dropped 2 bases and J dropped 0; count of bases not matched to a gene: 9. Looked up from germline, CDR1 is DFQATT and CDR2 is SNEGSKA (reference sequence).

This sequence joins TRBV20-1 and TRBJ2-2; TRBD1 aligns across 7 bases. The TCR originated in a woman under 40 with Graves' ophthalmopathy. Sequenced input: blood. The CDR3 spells CSARPPGQGANTGELFF. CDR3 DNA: TGCAGTGCTAGACCGCCCGGCCAGGGGGCGAACACCGGGGAGCTGTTTTTT.